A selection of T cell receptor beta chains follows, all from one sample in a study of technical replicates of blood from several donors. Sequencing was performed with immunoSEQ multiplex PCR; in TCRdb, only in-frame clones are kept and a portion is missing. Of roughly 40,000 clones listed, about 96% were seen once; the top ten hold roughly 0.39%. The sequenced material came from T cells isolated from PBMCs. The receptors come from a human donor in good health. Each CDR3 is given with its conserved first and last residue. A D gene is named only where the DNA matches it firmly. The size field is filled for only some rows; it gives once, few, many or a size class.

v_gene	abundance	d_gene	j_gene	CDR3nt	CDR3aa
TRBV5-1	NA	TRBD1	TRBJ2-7	TGCGCCAGCGCCGGGACAGGGAACTACGAGCAGTACTTC	CASAGTGNYEQYF
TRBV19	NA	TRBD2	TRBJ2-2	TGTGCCAGTACCCCGGTAGCGGGTATTGTCGGGGAGCTGTTTTTT	CASTPVAGIVGELFF
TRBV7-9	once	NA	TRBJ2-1	TGTGCCAGCAGAGATACAGGGTACTCCTACAATGAGCAGTTCTTC	CASRDTGYSYNEQFF
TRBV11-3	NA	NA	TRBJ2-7	TGTGCCAGCAGCTTGGGCCAGAGCTCCTACGAGCAGTACTTC	CASSLGQSSYEQYF
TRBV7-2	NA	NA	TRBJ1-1	TGTGCCAGCAGCTTAGATCGGGGAATTGAAGCTTTCTTT	CASSLDRGIEAFF
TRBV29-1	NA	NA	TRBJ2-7	TGCAGCGTATTAACTAGTGAAGACTACGAGCAGTACTTC	CSVLTSEDYEQYF
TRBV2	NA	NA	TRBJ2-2	TGTGCCAGCAGCGACTCAGGGGCCGGGGAGCTGTTTTTT	CASSDSGAGELFF
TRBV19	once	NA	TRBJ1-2	TGTGCCAGTAGGAACGCCCCCGGCCAGGCAAACTATGGCTACACCTTC	CASRNAPGQANYGYTF
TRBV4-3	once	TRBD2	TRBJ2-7	TGCGCCAGCAGCCGTTTTAGCGGGAGGGCCTACGAGCAGTACTTC	CASSRFSGRAYEQYF
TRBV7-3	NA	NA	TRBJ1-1	TGTGCCAGCAGCTCAGGGTCCAACACTGAAGCTTTCTTT	CASSSGSNTEAFF
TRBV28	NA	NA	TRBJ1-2	TGTGCCAGCAGTGACTGGACAGTCGGCTACACCTTC	CASSDWTVGYTF
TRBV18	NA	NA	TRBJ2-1	TGTGCCAGCTCACCAAGTCGGGGGAGGACCACCTACAATGAGCAGTTCTTC	CASSPSRGRTTYNEQFF
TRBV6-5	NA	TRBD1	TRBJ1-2	TGTGCCAGCAGTTACCGGGACAGGGGGCATGGCTACACCTTC	CASSYRDRGHGYTF
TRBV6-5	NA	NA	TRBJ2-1	TGTGCCAGCAGCACCTCCGGGGGCAATGAGCAGTTCTTC	CASSTSGGNEQFF
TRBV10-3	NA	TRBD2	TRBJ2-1	TGTGCCATCAGTGATCCCGGGACTAGCTCCTACAATGAGCAGTTCTTC	CAISDPGTSSYNEQFF
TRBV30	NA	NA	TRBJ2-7	TGTGCCTGGAGTGTAGGGTATCAAGACTACTACGAGCAGTACTTC	CAWSVGYQDYYEQYF
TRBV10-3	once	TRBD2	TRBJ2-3	TGTGCCATCAGTGAGTCCGGCGGCCTACTAGCGGGAGAAAGAGATACGCAGTATTTT	CAISESGGLLAGERDTQYF
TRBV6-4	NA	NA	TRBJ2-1	TGTGCCAGCGGTCTACAGGGAAGGCATGAGCAGTTCTTC	CASGLQGRHEQFF
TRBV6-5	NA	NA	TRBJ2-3	TGTGCCAGCAGTTACTCGGCAGGGAACGGGGATACGCAGTATTTT	CASSYSAGNGDTQYF
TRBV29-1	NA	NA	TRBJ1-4	TGCAGCGTGGGACATGGGGAAAAACTGTTTTTT	CSVGHGEKLFF
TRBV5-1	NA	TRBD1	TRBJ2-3	TGCGCCAGCAGCGGGGCGGACAGGGTTCAGGATACGCAGTATTTT	CASSGADRVQDTQYF
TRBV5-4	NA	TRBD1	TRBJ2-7	TGTGCCAGCAGCTTAACCAGGGGGCCCTCCTACGAGCAGTACTTC	CASSLTRGPSYEQYF
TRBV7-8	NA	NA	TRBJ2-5	TGTGCCAGCAGTTTCTTGACAGGAGGAGAGACCCAGTACTTC	CASSFLTGGETQYF
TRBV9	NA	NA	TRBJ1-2	TGTGCCAGCAGCGTCCAGGGTTCCTATGGCTACACCTTC	CASSVQGSYGYTF
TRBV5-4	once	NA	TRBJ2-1	TGTGCCAGCAGCTTGGAGGGAGGCTCCTACAATGAGCAGTTCTTC	CASSLEGGSYNEQFF
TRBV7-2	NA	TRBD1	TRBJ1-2	TGTGCCAGCAGCTTGCAAACCAGGGGGGCGGATAGATATGGCTACACCTTC	CASSLQTRGADRYGYTF
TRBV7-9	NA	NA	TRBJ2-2	TGTGCCAGCAGCTTGGTTGTGACTAGAGACGGGGAGCTGTTTTTT	CASSLVVTRDGELFF
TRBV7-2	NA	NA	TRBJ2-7	TGTGCCAGCAGCTTAGCATTCGACAGGCTAAACTCCTACGAGCAGTACTTC	CASSLAFDRLNSYEQYF
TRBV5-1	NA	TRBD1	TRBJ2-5	TGCGCCAGCAGCTTACTCCGGGACAGGGGAGAGACCCAGTACTTC	CASSLLRDRGETQYF
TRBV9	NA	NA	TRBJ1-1	TGTGCCAGCAGCGCCCGGAGGGATCATGAAGCTTTCTTT	CASSARRDHEAFF
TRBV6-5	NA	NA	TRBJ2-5	TGTGCCAGCAGTCTCAGAAGGGAGGAGACCCAGTACTTC	CASSLRREETQYF
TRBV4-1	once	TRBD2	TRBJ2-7	TGCGCCAGCAGCCGACTAGCGGGTGGGTCCTACGAGCAGTACTTC	CASSRLAGGSYEQYF
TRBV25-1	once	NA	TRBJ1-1	TGTGCCAGCAGTTGGGGGGTGGTGAACACTGAAGCTTTCTTT	CASSWGVVNTEAFF
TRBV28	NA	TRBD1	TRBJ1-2	TGTGCCAGCAGGGAGGGAACATGGAGGGACAGCTATGGCTACACCTTC	CASREGTWRDSYGYTF
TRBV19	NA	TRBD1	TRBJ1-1	TGTGCCAGTAGTTGGGACAGAGTCACTGAAGCTTTCTTT	CASSWDRVTEAFF
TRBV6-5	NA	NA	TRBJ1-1	TGTGCCAGCAGACCTGTTACAGGGTTCACTGAAGCTTTCTTT	CASRPVTGFTEAFF
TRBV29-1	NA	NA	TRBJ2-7	TGCAGCGTCCCGACAGCTAATGACTACGAGCAGTACTTC	CSVPTANDYEQYF
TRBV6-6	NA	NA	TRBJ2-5	TGTGCCAGCAGTTTACAAGAGACCCAGTACTTC	CASSLQETQYF
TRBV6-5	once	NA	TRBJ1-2	TGTGCCAGCAGTTACGCGAGGGCATCTTTTAGCGATGGCTACACCTTC	CASSYARASFSDGYTF
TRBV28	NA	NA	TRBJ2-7	TGTGCCAGCAGGCCAAGGTCGGGCGGGCTGGCCTACGAGCAGTACTTC	CASRPRSGGLAYEQYF
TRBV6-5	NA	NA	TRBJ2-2	TGTGCCAGCAGTTACTCATTCTCCGGGGAGCTGTTTTTT	CASSYSFSGELFF
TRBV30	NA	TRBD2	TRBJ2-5	TGTGCCTGGAAACCCTTAGCGGGATCTGAGACCCAGTACTTC	CAWKPLAGSETQYF
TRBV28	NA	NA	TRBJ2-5	TGTGCCAGCAGGGGCAGACCTCAAGAGACCCAGTACTTC	CASRGRPQETQYF
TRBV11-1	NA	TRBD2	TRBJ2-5	TGTGCCAGCAGCTCCGTCCGGGACTACCCTACCCAGTACTTC	CASSSVRDYPTQYF
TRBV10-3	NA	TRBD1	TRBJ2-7	TGTGCCATCAGTGAGTCCCTACGACAGGGGCTGTACTTC	CAISESLRQGLYF
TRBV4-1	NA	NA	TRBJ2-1	TGCGCCAGCAGCCCCTTCGTGGGGGGTGAGCAGTTCTTC	CASSPFVGGEQFF
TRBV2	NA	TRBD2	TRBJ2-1	TGTGCCAGCAGCCGGACTAGCGGGAGGGATGAGCAGTTCTTC	CASSRTSGRDEQFF
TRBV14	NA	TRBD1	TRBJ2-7	TGTGCCAGCAGCCAAGCAGGGGGCAGGGAAGTCTCCTACGAGCAGTACTTC	CASSQAGGREVSYEQYF
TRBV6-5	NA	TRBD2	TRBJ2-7	TGTGCCAGCAGTTACCTAGCGGGAGAATTAGGGCAGTACTTC	CASSYLAGELGQYF
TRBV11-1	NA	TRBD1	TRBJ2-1	TGTGCCAGCAGCTTAGTGTTCGGGACAGCCCCCTACAATGAGCAGTTCTTC	CASSLVFGTAPYNEQFF
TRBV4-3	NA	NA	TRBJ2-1	TGCGCCAGCAGCCACCTTGACTCAAATGAGCAGTTCTTC	CASSHLDSNEQFF
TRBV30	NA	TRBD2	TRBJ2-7	TGTGCCTGGAGTATAATAGCGGGAAAGGGCCGGTACGAGCAGTACTTC	CAWSIIAGKGRYEQYF
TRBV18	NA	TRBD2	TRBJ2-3	TGTGCCAGCTCACCTAGCGGGAGCAGGGATACGCAGTATTTT	CASSPSGSRDTQYF
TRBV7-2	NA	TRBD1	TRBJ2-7	TGTGCCAGCAGCTTAGTCGGGACAGGGGCCTACGAGCAGTACTTC	CASSLVGTGAYEQYF
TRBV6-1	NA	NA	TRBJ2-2	TGTGCCAGCAGTGAATCAGGGGCGAACACCGGGGAGCTGTTTTTT	CASSESGANTGELFF
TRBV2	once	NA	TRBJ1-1	TGTGCCAGCGCAATGTACAAGAACACTGAAGCTTTCTTT	CASAMYKNTEAFF
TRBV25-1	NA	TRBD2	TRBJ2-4	TGTGCCAGCAGTAGGCAGGCGGGAGGGCCCGAATACAAAAACATTCAGTACTTC	CASSRQAGGPEYKNIQYF